Many counts were recorded for the clone carrying this T cell receptor beta chain. The entry originates in a study of spatial heterogeneity in lung cancer. Study overall: TCR and UMI combinations that were unique each appeared, on average, more than ten times in raw reads.

Individual TCR cDNA molecules each bore their own unique molecular identifier. TCRdb fed the 5' RACE reads into MiXCR, producing one record per CDR3 protein. Here the sample spans 20,000 to 25,000 distinct CDR3 sequences, 5.5% to 8.5% being singletons. Time point described: sample taken at primary tumor resection. Whole RNA, isolated from tumor, nontumor lung or frozen PBMC, was sequenced without prior sorting. CDR3 length: 13 amino acids. V was cut by 10 bases and J by 5 bases, with 17 bases left in between. Germline V gives CDR1 SNHLY, CDR2 FYNNEI. This TCR was sampled from a male donor with early-stage non-small cell lung cancer. The chain has TRBV2 and TRBJ1-1; D remains unclear. The sample consisted of PBMCs, taken at surgery. This CDR3 reads CATLGRSGTEAFF. Here the CDR3 DNA reads TGTGCCACCCTTGGTCGTTCGGGGACTGAAGCTTTCTTT.